This T cell receptor beta chain was sequenced in a study of cytomegalovirus exposure and HLA in healthy donors. This CDR3 is built from 14 residues. Between the trimmed V and J ends, which lost 3 bases and 11 bases, there was a span of 14 bases. Germline V gene lookup returns CDR1 MGHDK and CDR2 SYGVNS. The PCR ran on 60 Vbeta and 13 Jbeta primers. Produced via immunoSEQ multiplex PCR; TCRdb's table is partial and in-frame only. The profile shows 110,000 to 150,000 clones, 80% to 85% of them singletons. Sequencing was carried out using PBMCs. This sequence joins TRBV25-1 and TRBJ1-6, with D perhaps TRBD1 (5 bases). The TCR was taken from a boy between 2 and 10 years old in good health and CMV-seronegative. In DNA, the CDR3 is TGTGCCAGCAGTGAGTTGCCAGGGCGGACACCCCTCCACTTT. Its translation: CASSELPGRTPLHF.